The 27 T cell receptor beta chains given below trace back to one sample, sequenced in a study of blood T cell repertoires in COVID-19. Libraries were prepared by immunoSEQ multiplex PCR; TCRdb keeps only in-frame clonotypes and omits some of them. The table has around 12,000 clones, around 90% seen once. The source material was peripheral blood. These receptors all stem from a human donor in a cohort sampled during active COVID-19.

This sequence joins TRBV7-2 and TRBJ2-1; 12 bases match TRBD1. V was pared by 3 bases and J by 4 bases, with 1 base of the junction left unmatched. There are 15 residues in the CDR3. CDR1 is SGHTA, CDR2 FQGNSA, per germline. CDR3 in amino acids: CASSLGQGAYNEQFF. The CDR3 DNA sequence: TGTGCCAGCAGCTTGGGACAGGGGGCTTACAATGAGCAGTTCTTC.

The chain uses TRBV19 and TRBJ1-5, with TRBD1 matching over 7 bases. This CDR3 is built from 15 residues. Germline V gene data show CDR1 as LNHDA and CDR2 as SQIVND (reference sequence). The trim removed 2 bases at V and 4 bases at J, leaving 5 bases unmatched. CDR3 amino acids: CASSIFGQANQPQHF. In nucleotides, the CDR3 is TGTGCCAGTAGTATATTCGGACAGGCGAATCAGCCCCAGCATTTT.

The CDR3 loop is CASSLTSGTGFTDTQYF. The CDR3 region has the DNA TGTGCCAGCAGCTTAACATCCGGGACAGGGTTCACAGATACGCAGTATTTT. The rearrangement links TRBV7-6 to TRBJ2-3; the match to TRBD1 covers 9 bases. With V trimmed by 2 bases and J by 2 bases, 8 bases remained unmatched. The CDR3 loop spans 17 amino acids. The germline V gene encodes CDR1 SGHVS and CDR2 FNYEAQ.

The chain combines TRBV7-9 with TRBJ2-3; D is unclear. CDR1 and CDR2 (germline): SEHNR, FQNEAQ (reference sequence). This CDR3 has 15 amino acids. Trimming shortened V by 2 bases and J by 0 bases, and 9 bases separated the two germline ends. CDR3 DNA: TGTGCCAGCAGCTTATCGACAATTAGCACAGATACGCAGTATTTT. Amino acids: CASSLSTISTDTQYF. Full variable domain (remainder filled in from reference TRBV7-9 and TRBJ2-3): DTGVSQNPRHKITKRGQNVTFRCDPISEHNRLYWYRQTLGQGPEFLTYFQNEAQLEKSRLLSDRFSAERPKGSFSTLEIQRTEQGDSAMYLCASSLSTISTDTQYFGPGTRLTVL.

The chain couples TRBV27 to TRBJ2-2; D perhaps matches TRBD2 (5 bases). Germline V gene sequence: CDR1 MNHEY, CDR2 SMNVEV (reference sequence). CDR3 length: 17 residues. V was trimmed by 3 bases and J by 4 bases, leaving 18 bases between them. CDR3 DNA: TGTGCCAGCAGTTTGGGTAGACGAGGGTCGGCCACCGGGGAGCTGTTTTTT. Its protein product is CASSLGRRGSATGELFF.

V and J are TRBV6-2 or TRBV6-3 and TRBJ1-5; 8 nucleotides align to TRBD1. The CDR3 runs to 18 residues. The germline V gene encodes CDR1 MNHEY and CDR2 SVGEGT. Unmatched junction bases numbered 13, after V lost 0 bases and J lost 6 bases. The CDR3: CASSYSSEGTGFGQPQHF. The DNA for the CDR3 is TGTGCCAGCAGTTACTCGTCTGAAGGGACAGGTTTCGGTCAGCCCCAGCATTTT.

The chain carries TRBV5-1 and TRBJ1-5; the match to TRBD1 covers 9 bases. Germline CDR1 is SGHRS and CDR2 is YFSETQ. The CDR3 spans 16 residues. Germline trimming cut 0 bases from V and 5 bases from J; bases unmatched to any gene: 6. The CDR3 region has the DNA TGCGCCAGCAGCTTGGCCGGGGGACAGGGCGATCAGCCCCAGCATTTT. Protein: CASSLAGGQGDQPQHF. Full variable domain (missing parts from reference TRBV5-1 and TRBJ1-5): KAGVTQTPRYLIKTRGQQVTLSCSPISGHRSVSWYQQTPGQGLQFLFEYFSETQRNKGNFPGRFSGRQFSNSRSEMNVSTLELGDSALYLCASSLAGGQGDQPQHFGDGTRLSIL.

The rearrangement joins TRBV10-2 to TRBJ2-1; 9 bases fit TRBD2. Unmatched junction bases numbered 13, after V lost 5 bases and J lost 5 bases. This CDR3 is 17 amino acids long. Per the germline V gene, CDR1 is WSHSY and CDR2 is SAAADI. The CDR3 coding sequence is TGCGCCAGCAGTCAGTTCTTAAGCGGGGGGCTCCACAATGAGCAGTTCTTC. This gives the protein CASSQFLSGGLHNEQFF.

This chain links TRBV7-9 with TRBJ2-5; TRBD2 matches 7 bases. The junction had 12 bases not matched to a gene; V was cut back by 4 bases and J by 1 base. CDR1 and CDR2 (germline): SEHNR, FQNEAQ (reference sequence). The CDR3 covers 17 residues. The CDR3 loop is CASSSQRGVHLQETQYF. In DNA form, the CDR3 reads TGTGCCAGCAGCTCCCAACGGGGGGTCCATCTCCAAGAGACCCAGTACTTC. The complete variable domain, with remaining parts taken from reference TRBV7-9 and TRBJ2-5, reads DTGVSQNPRHKITKRGQNVTFRCDPISEHNRLYWYRQTLGQGPEFLTYFQNEAQLEKSRLLSDRFSAERPKGSFSTLEIQRTEQGDSAMYLCASSSQRGVHLQETQYFGPGTRLLVL.

This clone was seen only once. The rearrangement links TRBV6-5 to TRBJ2-7; no clear D. Trimming took off 2 bases at V and 2 bases at J, with 7 bases between the two ends. Germline V gene sequence: CDR1 MNHEY, CDR2 SVGAGI. This CDR3 region has 13 residues. CDR3 residues: CASSYRQAYEQYF. In DNA, the CDR3 is TGTGCCAGCAGTTACAGGCAGGCCTACGAGCAGTACTTC.

V is TRBV27 and J is TRBJ2-1; tentatively, D is TRBD2 (5 bases). Trimming removed 6 bases at V and 0 bases at J, with 12 bases between. Looked up from germline, CDR1 is MNHEY and CDR2 is SMNVEV (reference sequence). The CDR3 is made up of 15 amino acids. The CDR3: CASSFSASSYNEQFF. CDR3 coding DNA: TGTGCCAGCAGCTTTAGCGCCAGCTCCTACAATGAGCAGTTCTTC.

The rearrangement links TRBV6-5 to TRBJ2-3, with TRBD2 matching 7 bases. J gave up 4 bases and V 4 bases, and 11 bases lay outside the gene matches. There are 16 residues in the CDR3. CDR1 is MNHEY, CDR2 SVGAGI, per germline. The CDR3 DNA is TGTGCCAGCAGTTGGGGGGGGAGGCGGTTTGCAGATACGCAGTATTTT. This codes for CASSWGGRRFADTQYF.

The chain recombines TRBV27 with TRBJ2-7; D gene uncertain. V lost 2 bases to trimming and J lost 0 bases, with 11 bases between them. There are 15 residues in the CDR3. Germline-derived CDR1 and CDR2 are MNHEY and SMNVEV (reference sequence). The CDR3 sequence is CASSLSADSSYEQYF. The CDR3 nucleotides read TGTGCCAGCAGTTTAAGTGCGGATAGCTCCTACGAGCAGTACTTC.

V usage is TRBV7-8 and J usage is TRBJ2-4; tentatively, D is TRBD2 (5 bases). V lost 4 bases, J lost 0 bases, and 16 bases lay in between. This CDR3 has 17 residues. Germline V gene sequence: CDR1 SGHVS, CDR2 FQNEAQ. The CDR3 DNA sequence: TGTGCCAGCAGCTCTAGCTTATTAGCACTAGCCAAAAACATTCAGTACTTC. It specifies CASSSSLLALAKNIQYF.

This chain joins TRBV7-2 and TRBJ1-4; D possibly corresponds to TRBD1 (5 bases). Trimming shortened V by 5 bases and J by 7 bases, and 11 bases separated the two germline ends. This CDR3 is built from 13 residues. The germline CDR1 and CDR2 sequences are SGHTA and FQGNSA. As DNA, the CDR3 is TGTGCCAGCAGCGCCCGACAGCTTGAAAAACTGTTTTTT. Amino acids: CASSARQLEKLFF.

The gene calls are TRBV2 and TRBJ2-1; TRBD2 matches at 10 bases. CDR1 and CDR2 from the germline V gene are SNHLY and FYNNEI. Germline trimming cut 8 bases from V and 9 bases from J; bases unmatched to any gene: 13. There are 15 residues in the CDR3. CDR3: CASQPLAGEAGEQFF. The DNA for the CDR3 is TGTGCCAGCCAGCCCCTAGCGGGAGAGGCGGGTGAGCAGTTCTTC.

The rearrangement links TRBV24-1 to TRBJ2-7; weak D call: TRBD2 (6 bases). V lost 3 bases to trimming and J lost 5 bases, with 10 bases between them. The CDR3 spans 13 residues. The germline V gene has CDR1 KGHDR and CDR2 SFDVKD. CDR3 residues: CATSDPRGNEQYF. The CDR3 nucleotides are TGTGCCACCAGTGATCCCCGGGGGAACGAGCAGTACTTC.

The chain has TRBV10-3 and TRBJ2-4; D is perhaps TRBD2 (7 bases). The CDR3 runs 16 residues. Germline V CDR1 and CDR2: ENHRY, SYGVKD. Trimming pared 6 bases from V and 0 bases from J, leaving 15 bases between. This CDR3 is CAIRGRGSLAKNIQYF. For the CDR3, the DNA is TGTGCCATCAGGGGGAGGGGGAGTCTAGCCAAAAACATTCAGTACTTC.

CDR3 amino acids: CASSPHTATNEKLFF. CDR3 nucleotide sequence: TGTGCCAGCAGCCCCCATACTGCAACTAATGAAAAACTGTTTTTT. The chain recombines TRBV9 with TRBJ1-4; D not resolved. Germline V gene data show CDR1 as SGDLS and CDR2 as YYNGEE. Trimming took 4 bases from V and 0 from J, leaving 10 bases between them. The CDR3 consists of 15 residues.

The V gene is TRBV5-6, the J gene TRBJ2-2; D is possibly TRBD2 (5 bases). The CDR3 contains 16 residues. Trimming shortened V by 0 bases and J by 0 bases, and 9 bases separated the two germline ends. In germline, CDR1 is SGHDT, CDR2 YYEEEE. The CDR3 loop is CASSLVGSSNTGELFF. CDR3 DNA: TGTGCCAGCAGCTTGGTTGGGAGTTCGAACACCGGGGAGCTGTTTTTT.

The chain combines TRBV18 with TRBJ2-5, with 9 bases matching TRBD1. The CDR3 runs to 17 residues. Trimming removed 0 bases from V and 4 bases from J; junction bases left unmatched: 9. Germline V gene lookup returns CDR1 KGHSH and CDR2 LQKENI. CDR3 region: CASSPPGRRQGVETQYF. The CDR3 DNA sequence: TGTGCCAGCTCACCACCGGGCCGGAGACAGGGGGTAGAGACCCAGTACTTC.

Written as DNA, the CDR3 is TGCGCCAGCAGCTCAGGACAGGGATCGCACTATGGCTACACCTTC. Translating it yields CASSSGQGSHYGYTF. The chain uses TRBV4-1 and TRBJ1-2; 8 bases are a match to TRBD1. CDR3 length: 15 amino acids. V shed 5 bases, J shed 3 bases, and the junction held 8 bases outside the gene matches. Germline CDR1 reads MGHRA; CDR2 reads YSYEKL.

This clone appeared a single time. This chain joins TRBV5-1 and TRBJ2-5; TRBD1 aligns across 7 bases. Losses at the gene ends were 3 bases for V and 4 bases for J; bases not matched to a gene: 3. This CDR3 contains 13 residues. Germline V gene sequence: CDR1 SGHRS, CDR2 YFSETQ. The CDR3 loop is CASSWNRGETQYF. CDR3 nucleotide sequence: TGCGCCAGCAGCTGGAACAGGGGAGAGACCCAGTACTTC.

The gene calls are TRBV11-2 and TRBJ2-5; D is perhaps TRBD2 (5 bases). Germline V gene lookup returns CDR1 SGHAT and CDR2 FQNNGV. The V gene lost 5 bases and the J gene lost 4 bases, with 14 bases spanning the gap. The CDR3 contains 14 residues. The CDR3 sequence is CASSLGESGETQYF. DNA for the CDR3: TGTGCCAGCAGCCTCGGGGAGAGCGGAGAGACCCAGTACTTC.

The chain recombines TRBV11-3 with TRBJ2-6; D perhaps matches TRBD2 (6 bases). This CDR3 has 18 residues. The germline CDR1 and CDR2 sequences are SGHNT and YENEEA. Between the trimmed V and J ends, which lost 5 bases and 0 bases, there was a span of 17 bases. CDR3 in amino acids: CASSPRDSLVSGANVLTF. CDR3 nucleotides: TGTGCCAGCAGCCCCAGGGACTCCCTCGTCTCTGGGGCCAACGTCCTGACTTTC.

The sample holds a few counts of this clone. Distinct nucleotide sequences in the sample also encode this CDR3. J is TRBJ1-1 and V is TRBV19; D is unresolved. Trimming pared 3 bases from V and 0 bases from J, leaving 11 bases between. Per germline, CDR1 LNHDA and CDR2 SQIVND (reference sequence). The CDR3 covers 15 residues. CDR3 nucleotide sequence: TGTGCCAGTAGTATTGTTGGCAGGATGAACACTGAAGCTTTCTTT. This codes for CASSIVGRMNTEAFF.

This chain joins TRBV2 and TRBJ1-1; maybe TRBD1 (5 bases). Germline V lookup: CDR1 SNHLY, CDR2 FYNNEI. The V end lost 1 base, the J end lost 6 bases, and 9 bases lay between the germline ends. The CDR3 covers 13 residues. CDR3 DNA: TGTGCCAGCAGTGAAGTCGGACACCCTGAAGCTTTCTTT. Translating it yields CASSEVGHPEAFF. Full variable domain (outside the CDR3, taken from reference TRBV2 and TRBJ1-1): EPEVTQTPSHQVTQMGQEVILRCVPISNHLYFYWYRQILGQKVEFLVSFYNNEISEKSEIFDDQFSVERPDGSNFTLKIRSTKLEDSAMYFCASSEVGHPEAFFGQGTRLTVV.